The T cell receptor beta chain described here comes from a study of control samples from healthy donors and cancer patients (dated by TCRdb to 2020 to 2021). Libraries were made using the immunoSEQ multiplex PCR assay. Held by TCRdb, this immuneACCESS table contains in-frame sequences only and omits some clones. Under half of the omission traces to an unresolved V gene where checked; the cause of the rest is unknown. The sample profile shows tens of thousands of clones; 93% of them were found once. Of the sample, roughly a quarter is held by the ten largest clones. The table lists this clone with a count of one. The target of this receptor is not known. It has no much larger one-base neighbor in the sample; base qualities were not kept. CDR1 and CDR2 (SGHRS, YFSETQ) derive from the germline V gene. V lost 4 bases and J lost 4 bases, and the count of bases not matched to a germline gene is 3. The CDR3 contains 15 residues, cysteine and phenylalanine counted. Solely the CDR3 DNA is kept, with 45 bases framed from the first base.

The chain links TRBV5-1 with TRBJ2-1; TRBD1 lines up with 12 middle nucleotides. This receptor was taken from a woman aged 50 to 60 with head and neck cancer. Sequencing was performed on PBMCs. The CDR3 reads CASSPGQGAYNEQFF. The DNA sequence is given as TGCGCCAGCAGCCCGGGACAGGGGGCATACAATGAGCAGTTCTTC.